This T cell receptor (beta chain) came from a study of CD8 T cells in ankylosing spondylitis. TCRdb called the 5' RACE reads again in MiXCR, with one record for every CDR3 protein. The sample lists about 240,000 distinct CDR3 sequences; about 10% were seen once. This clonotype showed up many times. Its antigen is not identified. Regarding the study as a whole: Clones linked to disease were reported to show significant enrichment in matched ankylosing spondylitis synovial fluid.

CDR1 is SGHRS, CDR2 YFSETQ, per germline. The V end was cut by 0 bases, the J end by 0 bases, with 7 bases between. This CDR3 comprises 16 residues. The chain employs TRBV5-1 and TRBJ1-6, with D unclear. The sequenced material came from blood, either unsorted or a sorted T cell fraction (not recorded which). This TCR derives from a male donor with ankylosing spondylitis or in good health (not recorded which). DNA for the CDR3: TGCGCCAGCAGCTTGGACACGAGCTCCTATAATTCACCCCTCCACTTT. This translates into CASSLDTSSYNSPLHF.